Following are 6 T cell receptor beta chains from one sample sequenced in a study of shared clonotypes between healthy human individuals. Clones were sequenced by immunoSEQ multiplex PCR, and TCRdb holds only the in-frame ones, with some missing. The data hold 2,500,000 or so clones, with roughly 93% observed a single time. The source material was naive CD4+ T cells from PBMCs. Specified subset: CD45RA+ positively selected. Receptors originate from a man younger than 35 in good health. Some clones in this sample may be carry-over from other donors' samples.

The V call is TRBV5-4, the J call TRBJ2-7; possible D gene TRBD2, 6 bases. Germline-derived CDR1 and CDR2 are SGHNT and YYREEE (reference sequence). V lost 4 bases, J lost 3 bases, and 11 bases lay in between. This CDR3 comprises 13 residues. This CDR3 is CASSRDSDYEQYF. The CDR3 DNA is TGTGCCAGCAGCCGGGACTCCGACTACGAGCAGTACTTC.

The rearrangement links TRBV13 to TRBJ1-2; unclear D gene. V dropped 5 bases and J dropped 4 bases, with 14 bases sitting between them. Germline CDR1 is PRHDT and CDR2 is FYEKMQ (reference sequence). This CDR3 is built from 14 residues. CDR3 coding DNA: TGTGCCAGCAGCCCGGGTTCGGCGGCCTATGGCTACACCTTC. Protein: CASSPGSAAYGYTF. Full variable domain (rest looked up from reference TRBV13 and TRBJ1-2): AAGVIQSPRHLIKEKRETATLKCYPIPRHDTVYWYQQGPGQDPQFLISFYEKMQSDKGSIPDRFSAQQFSDYHSELNMSSLELGDSALYFCASSPGSAAYGYTFGSGTRLTVV.

This clone appeared a few times. The rearrangement links TRBV2 to TRBJ1-5; D not resolved. The germline V and J ends were trimmed by 8 bases and 1 base, with 12 bases remaining between them. This CDR3 is built from 14 residues. Germline CDR1 and CDR2: SNHLY and FYNNEI. The CDR3 is CASARTHSNQPQHF. CDR3 nucleotide sequence: TGTGCCAGCGCTCGGACTCACAGCAATCAGCCCCAGCATTTT.

The J gene is TRBJ2-2, the V gene TRBV7-9, with 7 bases fitting TRBD1. CDR1 is SEHNR, CDR2 FQNEAQ, per germline (reference sequence). The CDR3 loop spans 16 amino acids. With 5 bases clipped from V and 5 bases from J, the junction kept 11 bases outside the gene matches. CDR3 sequence: CASSRNRDRGTGELFF. CDR3 DNA: TGTGCCAGCAGCAGAAACCGGGACAGAGGGACCGGGGAGCTGTTTTTT.

J is TRBJ2-1 and V is TRBV5-1, with D possibly called TRBD1 or TRBD2 (6 bases each). Germline CDR1 reads SGHRS; CDR2 reads YFSETQ. CDR3 length equals 14 residues. The CDR3 region is CAGAGGGGYNEQFF. The CDR3, as DNA: TGCGCAGGGGCCGGGGGCGGAGGATACAATGAGCAGTTCTTC.

The genes are TRBV10-3 and TRBJ2-7; the match to TRBD1 covers 10 bases. Germline values: CDR1 ENHRY, CDR2 SYGVKD. The V segment lost 6 bases and the J segment 3 bases; nucleotides outside the gene matches: 2. The CDR3 totals 13 residues. CDR3 DNA sequence: TGTGCCATCAGCCGGGACAGGGGCTACGAGCAGTACTTC. Protein sequence: CAISRDRGYEQYF.